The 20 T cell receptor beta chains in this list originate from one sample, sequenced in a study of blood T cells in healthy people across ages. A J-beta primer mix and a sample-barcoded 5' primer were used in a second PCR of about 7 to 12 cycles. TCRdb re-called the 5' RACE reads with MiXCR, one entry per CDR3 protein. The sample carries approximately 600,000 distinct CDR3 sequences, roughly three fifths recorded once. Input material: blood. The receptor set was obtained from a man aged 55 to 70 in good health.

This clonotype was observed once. The CDR3 protein is CASEPLAGGVAYNEQFF. DNA of the CDR3: TGTGCCAGCGAACCCCTAGCGGGGGGGGTGGCGTACAATGAGCAGTTCTTC. The V gene is TRBV6-1, the J gene TRBJ2-1, with TRBD2 identical over 12 bases. Germline CDR1 and CDR2: MNHNS and SASEGT. V dropped 8 bases and J dropped 4; count of bases not matched to a gene: 12. The CDR3 spans 17 residues.

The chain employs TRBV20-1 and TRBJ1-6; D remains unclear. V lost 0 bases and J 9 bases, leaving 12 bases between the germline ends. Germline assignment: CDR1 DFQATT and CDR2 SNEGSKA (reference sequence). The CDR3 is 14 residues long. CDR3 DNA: TGCAGTGCTAGAGAGGGAGGATTGGGTTCACCCCTCCACTTT. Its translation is CSAREGGLGSPLHF.

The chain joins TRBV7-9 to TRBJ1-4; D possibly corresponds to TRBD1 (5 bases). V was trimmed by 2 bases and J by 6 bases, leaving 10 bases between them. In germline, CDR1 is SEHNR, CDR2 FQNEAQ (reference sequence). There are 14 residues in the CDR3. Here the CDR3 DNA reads TGTGCCAGCAGCTTACGGACAAGCGATGAAAAACTGTTTTTT. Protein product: CASSLRTSDEKLFF.

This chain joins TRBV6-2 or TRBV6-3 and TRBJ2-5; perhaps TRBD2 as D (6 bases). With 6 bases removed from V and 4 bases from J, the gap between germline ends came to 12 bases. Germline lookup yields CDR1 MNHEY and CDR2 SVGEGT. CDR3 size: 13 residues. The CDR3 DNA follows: TGTGCCAGCAGCAACGGAGGGCCAGAGACCCAGTACTTC. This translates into CASSNGGPETQYF.

The CDR3 sequence is CASSSGTGGPNQPQHF. CDR3 nucleotides: TGTGCCAGCTCATCCGGGACAGGGGGGCCAAATCAGCCCCAGCATTTT. V and J are TRBV18 and TRBJ1-5; TRBD1 aligns across 11 bases. The length of the CDR3 is 16 residues. V was clipped by 5 bases and J by 4 bases; unmatched bases: 7. In germline, CDR1 is KGHSH, CDR2 LQKENI.

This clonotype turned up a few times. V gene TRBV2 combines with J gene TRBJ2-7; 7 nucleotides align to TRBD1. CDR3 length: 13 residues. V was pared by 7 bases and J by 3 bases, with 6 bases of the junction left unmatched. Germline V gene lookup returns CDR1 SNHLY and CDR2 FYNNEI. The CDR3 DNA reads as TGTGCCAGCACCAGGGGACAGCTCTACGAGCAGTACTTC. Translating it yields CASTRGQLYEQYF. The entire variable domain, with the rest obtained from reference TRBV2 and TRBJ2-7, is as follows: EPEVTQTPSHQVTQMGQEVILRCVPISNHLYFYWYRQILGQKVEFLVSFYNNEISEKSEIFDDQFSVERPDGSNFTLKIRSTKLEDSAMYFCASTRGQLYEQYFGPGTRLTVT.

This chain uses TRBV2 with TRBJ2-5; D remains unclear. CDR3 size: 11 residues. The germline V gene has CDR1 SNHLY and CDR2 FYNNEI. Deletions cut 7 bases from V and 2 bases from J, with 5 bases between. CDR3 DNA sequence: TGTGCCAGCAAGATACAAGAGACCCAGTACTTC. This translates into CASKIQETQYF.

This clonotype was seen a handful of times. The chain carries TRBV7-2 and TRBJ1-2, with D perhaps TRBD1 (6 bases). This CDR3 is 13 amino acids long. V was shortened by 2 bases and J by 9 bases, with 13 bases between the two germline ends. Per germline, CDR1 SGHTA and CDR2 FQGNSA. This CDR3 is CASSLTGPSSYTF. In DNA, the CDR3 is TGTGCCAGCAGCTTAACAGGGCCCTCGAGCTACACCTTC.

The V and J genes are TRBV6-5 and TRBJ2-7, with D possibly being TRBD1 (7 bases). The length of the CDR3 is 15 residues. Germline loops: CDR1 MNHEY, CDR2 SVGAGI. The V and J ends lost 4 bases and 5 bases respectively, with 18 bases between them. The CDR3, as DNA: TGTGCCAGCAGTTCAGGGCGACAGGGAGGTGACGAGCAGTACTTC. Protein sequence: CASSSGRQGGDEQYF.

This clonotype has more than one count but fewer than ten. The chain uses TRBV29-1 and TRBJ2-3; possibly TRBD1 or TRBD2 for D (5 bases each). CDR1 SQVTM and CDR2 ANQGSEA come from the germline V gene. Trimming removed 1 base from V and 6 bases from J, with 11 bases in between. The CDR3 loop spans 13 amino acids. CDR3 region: CSVEGVEGDTQYF. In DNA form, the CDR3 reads TGCAGCGTTGAAGGGGTCGAGGGGGATACGCAGTATTTT.

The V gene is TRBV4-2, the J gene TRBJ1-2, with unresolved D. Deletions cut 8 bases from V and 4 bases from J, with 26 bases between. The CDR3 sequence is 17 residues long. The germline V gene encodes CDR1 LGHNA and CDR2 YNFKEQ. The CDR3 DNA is TGTGCCAGCCGGGCCCACCGGGTTTCCTCTCTGGGCTATGGCTACACCTTC. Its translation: CASRAHRVSSLGYGYTF.

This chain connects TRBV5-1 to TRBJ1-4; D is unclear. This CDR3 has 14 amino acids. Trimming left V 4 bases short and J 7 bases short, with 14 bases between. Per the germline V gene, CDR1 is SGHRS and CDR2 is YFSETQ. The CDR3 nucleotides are TGCGCCAGCAGCCAGGACGGGGTCCGTGAAAAACTGTTTTTT. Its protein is CASSQDGVREKLFF.

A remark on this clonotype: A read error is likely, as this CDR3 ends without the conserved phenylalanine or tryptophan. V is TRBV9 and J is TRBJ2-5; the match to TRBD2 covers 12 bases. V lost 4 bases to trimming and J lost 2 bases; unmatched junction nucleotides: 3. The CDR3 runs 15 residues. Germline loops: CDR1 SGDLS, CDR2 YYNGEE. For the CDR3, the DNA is TGTGCCAGCAGCCCAGGACTAGCGGGGCAAGAGACCCAGTACTAC. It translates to CASSPGLAGQETQYY.

In DNA form, the CDR3 reads TGCAGTGCCTTGGACAGACCCGGGGGCCAGTACTTC. The encoded protein is CSALDRPGGQYF. The rearrangement joins TRBV20-1 to TRBJ2-5; D is tentatively TRBD1 or TRBD2 (6 bases each). Trimming took off 6 bases at V and 10 bases at J, with 18 bases between the two ends. Germline V gene data show CDR1 as DFQATT and CDR2 as SNEGSKA (reference sequence). This CDR3 contains 12 residues.

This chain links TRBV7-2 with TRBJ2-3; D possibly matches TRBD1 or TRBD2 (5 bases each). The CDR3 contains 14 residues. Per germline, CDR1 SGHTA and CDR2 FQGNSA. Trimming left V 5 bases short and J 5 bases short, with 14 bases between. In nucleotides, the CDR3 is TGTGCCAGCAGCGACAGAGGGGCCGAAGATACGCAGTATTTT. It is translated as CASSDRGAEDTQYF.

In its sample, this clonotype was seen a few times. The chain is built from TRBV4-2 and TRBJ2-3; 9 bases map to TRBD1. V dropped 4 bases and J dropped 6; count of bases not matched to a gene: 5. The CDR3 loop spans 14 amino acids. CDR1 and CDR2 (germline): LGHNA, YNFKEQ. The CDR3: CASSPGQGDDTQYF. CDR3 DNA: TGTGCCAGCAGCCCGGGACAGGGTGATGATACGCAGTATTTT.

The CDR3 region is CASSQADLFSYNEQFF. In nucleotides, the CDR3 is TGCGCCAGCAGCCAAGCAGATCTCTTCTCCTACAATGAGCAGTTCTTC. The V call is TRBV4-1, the J call TRBJ2-1; D ambiguous. The CDR3 is 16 residues long. In germline, CDR1 is MGHRA, CDR2 YSYEKL. Trimming pared 1 base from V and 0 bases from J, leaving 10 bases between.

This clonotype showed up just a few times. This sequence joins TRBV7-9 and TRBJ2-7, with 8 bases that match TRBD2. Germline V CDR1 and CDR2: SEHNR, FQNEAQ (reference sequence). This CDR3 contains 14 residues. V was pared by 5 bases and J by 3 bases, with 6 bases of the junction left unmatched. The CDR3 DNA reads TGTGCCAGCAGCCGAGGACTAGCTATCTACGAGCAGTACTTC. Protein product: CASSRGLAIYEQYF.

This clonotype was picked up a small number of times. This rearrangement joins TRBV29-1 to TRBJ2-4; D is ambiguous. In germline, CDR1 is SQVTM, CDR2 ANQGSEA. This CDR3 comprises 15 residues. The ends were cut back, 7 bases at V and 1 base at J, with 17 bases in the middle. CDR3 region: CSAVPAPNAKNIQYF. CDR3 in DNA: TGCAGCGCCGTGCCAGCCCCGAACGCCAAAAACATTCAGTACTTC.

CDR3 protein: CASSSPGTGTLGTQYF. CDR3 DNA sequence: TGTGCCAGCAGTTCCCCCGGGACGGGGACCCTAGGGACCCAGTACTTC. The V gene is TRBV28, the J gene TRBJ2-7; D is tentatively TRBD1 or TRBD2 (5 bases each). The end of the DNA is better explained by TRBJ2-5, so the J call may be wrong. The CDR3 extends over 16 amino acids. The germline gives CDR1 MDHEN, CDR2 SYDVKM.